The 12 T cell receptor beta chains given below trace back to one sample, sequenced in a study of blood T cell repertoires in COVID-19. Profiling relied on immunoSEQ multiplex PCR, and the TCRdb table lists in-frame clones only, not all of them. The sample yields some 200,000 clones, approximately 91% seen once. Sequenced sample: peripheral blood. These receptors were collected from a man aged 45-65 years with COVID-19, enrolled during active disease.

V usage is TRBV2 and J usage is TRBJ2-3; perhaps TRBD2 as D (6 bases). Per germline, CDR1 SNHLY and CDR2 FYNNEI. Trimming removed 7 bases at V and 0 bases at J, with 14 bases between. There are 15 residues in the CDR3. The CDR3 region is CASIGTATSTDTQYF. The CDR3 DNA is TGTGCCAGCATTGGGACTGCGACTAGCACAGATACGCAGTATTTT.

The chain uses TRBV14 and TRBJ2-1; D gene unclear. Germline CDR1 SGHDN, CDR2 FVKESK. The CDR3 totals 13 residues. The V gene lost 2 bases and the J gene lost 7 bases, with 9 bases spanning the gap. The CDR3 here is CASSQRLKNEQFF. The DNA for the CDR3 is TGTGCCAGCAGCCAACGACTCAAGAATGAGCAGTTCTTC.

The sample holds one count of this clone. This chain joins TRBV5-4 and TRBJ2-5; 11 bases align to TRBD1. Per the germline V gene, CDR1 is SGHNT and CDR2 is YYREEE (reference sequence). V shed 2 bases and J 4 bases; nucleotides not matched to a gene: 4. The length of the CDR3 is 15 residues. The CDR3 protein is CASSLGQGAGETQYF. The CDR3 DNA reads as TGTGCCAGCAGCTTAGGACAGGGGGCCGGAGAGACCCAGTACTTC. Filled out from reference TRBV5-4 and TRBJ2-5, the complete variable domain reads ETGVTQSPTHLIKTRGQQVTLRCSSQSGHNTVSWYQQALGQGPQFIFQYYREEENGRGNFPPRFSGLQFPNYSSELNVNALELDDSALYLCASSLGQGAGETQYFGPGTRLLVL.

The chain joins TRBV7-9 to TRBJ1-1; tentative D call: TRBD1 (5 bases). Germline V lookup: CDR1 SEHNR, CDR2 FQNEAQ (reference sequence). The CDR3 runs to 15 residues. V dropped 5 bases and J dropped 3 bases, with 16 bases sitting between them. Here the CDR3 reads CASSPAGQLDTEAFF. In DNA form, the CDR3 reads TGTGCCAGCAGCCCCGCAGGGCAACTCGACACTGAAGCTTTCTTT.

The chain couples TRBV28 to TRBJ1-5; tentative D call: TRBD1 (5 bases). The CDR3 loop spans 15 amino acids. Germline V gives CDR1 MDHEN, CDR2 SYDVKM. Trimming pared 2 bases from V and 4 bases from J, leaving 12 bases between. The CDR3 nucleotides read TGTGCCAGCAGTTTACCGGGACTGAATAATCAGCCCCAGCATTTT. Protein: CASSLPGLNNQPQHF.

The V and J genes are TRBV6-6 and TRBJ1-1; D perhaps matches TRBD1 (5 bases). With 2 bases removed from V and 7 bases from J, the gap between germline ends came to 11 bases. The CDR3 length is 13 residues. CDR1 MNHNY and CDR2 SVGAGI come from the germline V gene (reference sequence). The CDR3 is CASSYGGGFEAFF. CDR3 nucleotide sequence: TGTGCCAGCAGTTACGGGGGGGGGTTTGAAGCTTTCTTT.

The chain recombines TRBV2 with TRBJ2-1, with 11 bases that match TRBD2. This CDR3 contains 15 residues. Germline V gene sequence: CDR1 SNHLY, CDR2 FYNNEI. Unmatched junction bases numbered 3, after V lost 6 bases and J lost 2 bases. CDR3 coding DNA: TGTGCCAGCAGGTTAGCGGGAGGGCCCTACAATGAGCAGTTCTTC. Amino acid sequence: CASRLAGGPYNEQFF.

Here the CDR3 DNA reads TGTGCCAGTAAACCAGGGGCTGGGGCCAACGTCCTGACTTTC. Its translation is CASKPGAGANVLTF. V and J are TRBV19 and TRBJ2-6, with a weak D call TRBD1 (6 bases). Germline CDR1 reads LNHDA; CDR2 reads SQIVND (reference sequence). The CDR3 runs to 14 residues. The germline V and J ends were trimmed by 7 bases and 2 bases, with 9 bases remaining between them.

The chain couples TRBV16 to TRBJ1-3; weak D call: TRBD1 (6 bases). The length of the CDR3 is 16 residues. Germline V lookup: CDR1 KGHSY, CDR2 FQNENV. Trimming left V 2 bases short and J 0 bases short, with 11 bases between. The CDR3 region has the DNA TGTGCCAGCAGCCAACGACAGGAAAGCTCTGGAAACACCATATATTTT. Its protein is CASSQRQESSGNTIYF.

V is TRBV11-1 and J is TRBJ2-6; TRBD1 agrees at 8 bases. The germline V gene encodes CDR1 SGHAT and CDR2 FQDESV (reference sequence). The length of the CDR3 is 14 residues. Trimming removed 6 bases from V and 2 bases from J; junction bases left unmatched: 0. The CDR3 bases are TGTGCCAGCAGGGACAGGGCTGGGGCCAACGTCCTGACTTTC. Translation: CASRDRAGANVLTF.

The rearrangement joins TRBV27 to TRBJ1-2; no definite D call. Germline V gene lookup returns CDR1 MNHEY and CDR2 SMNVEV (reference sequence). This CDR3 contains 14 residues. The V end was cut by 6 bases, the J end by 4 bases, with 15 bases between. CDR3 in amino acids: CASSQDRGVYGYTF. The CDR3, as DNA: TGTGCCAGCAGCCAAGACCGGGGAGTCTATGGCTACACCTTC.

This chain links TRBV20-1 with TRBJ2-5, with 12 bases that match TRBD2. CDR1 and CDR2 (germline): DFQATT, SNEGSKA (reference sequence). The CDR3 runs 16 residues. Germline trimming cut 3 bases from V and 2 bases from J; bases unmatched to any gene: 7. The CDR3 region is CSASLAGGPGQETQYF. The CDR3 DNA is TGCAGTGCTAGTCTAGCGGGGGGGCCTGGGCAAGAGACCCAGTACTTC.